The TCR beta chain described here comes from a study of glioma-infiltrating T cells after dendritic cell vaccination (dated by TCRdb to 2015 to 2016). In terms of the full investigation: Of the approximately 15 glioblastoma patients in the cohort, all drawn from Phase I and II dendritic cell vaccination trials, 9 were newly diagnosed and 6 had recurrent disease. Between the early 2000s and the early 2010s, patients were given autologous tumor lysate-pulsed dendritic cell vaccination. TCR sequencing metrics, including TIL content and tumor-blood repertoire overlap, were correlated with survival after dendritic cell vaccination. Three intradermal dendritic cell vaccine injections were administered to patients at biweekly intervals in the arm below the axilla. Deep sequencing of TCR beta CDR3 regions was used to quantify tumor-infiltrating lymphocyte content and compare tumor and blood repertoires in dendritic cell-vaccinated glioblastoma patients. To make the vaccine, monocyte-derived dendritic cells were cultured for less than nine days with IL-4 and GM-CSF and then pulsed overnight with autologous tumor lysate. Summary of the overall study and its limitations: Longer time to progression and overall survival after dendritic cell vaccination were predicted by higher estimated pretreatment TIL content. The cohort was small and heterogeneous, few patients had complete blood and tumor sets, and even fewer had initial-recurrent tumor pairs. No direct relationship between TCR clonality and survival was found, suggesting that a diverse polyclonal response may matter. The three-group TCR overlap response model was described as speculative and requiring prospective validation.

Turning to this clone: Its antigen target is currently unknown. The record has no base qualities; no much larger clone is one base away.

Patients were selected for having adequate residual fresh-frozen tumor tissue and more than two years of available survival data. Molecular status otherwise varied across the glioblastoma patients, but none of them carried an isocitrate dehydrogenase mutation. PBMC were collected before vaccination, two weeks after the third vaccination, and at tumor progression when it occurred. The Qiagen DNeasy Blood extraction Kit was used to extract genomic DNA. The immunoSEQ assay amplified TCRB CDR3 regions from approximately 2 micrograms of genomic DNA, or from all available DNA when less than that amount was available. Multiplex PCR used 60 forward primers for TCR V beta segments and 13 reverse primers for J beta segments. To estimate the number of reads per starting template, synthetic control templates were added to each sample at limiting dilution. Reads of 87 bp were generated by sequencing on the Illumina HiSeq System. For the original study's pipeline: PCR and sequencing errors were removed by a nearest neighbor algorithm that merged closely related sequences. TCR overlap was defined as the percentage of unique tumor TCR beta sequences that were also present in the same patient's peripheral blood. As stored in TCRdb, this immuneACCESS dataset retains in-frame rearrangements with V and J assigned. A fraction of the clones does not appear; measured against another copy, unresolved V genes explain less than half of the discrepancy, and the remainder lacks a known reason. V and J calls and clone size are those listed in that table; D and trimming were worked out from the DNA. The sample table holds roughly 90,000 clones, of which 80% to 90% were seen once. The leading ten clones occupy 15% to 18% of the sample.

The junction carries 12 bases between V and J, which are trimmed by 0 bases and 12 bases respectively. The CDR3 runs 13 residues from the cysteine to the phenylalanine. The CDR3 DNA has 39 bases and is translated from base 1. For CDR1 and CDR2, the germline V gene lists SGHRS and YFSETQ. The material sequenced was blood, taken before dendritic cell vaccination. The receptor was derived from a human donor with glioblastoma. The chain is assembled from TRBV5-1 and TRBJ1-4, with no confidently assigned D gene. CDR3 sequence: CASSLEESKQLFF. The base sequence is TGCGCCAGCAGCTTGGAAGAGTCGAAACAACTGTTTTTT. Supplemented by the reference TRBV5-1 and TRBJ1-4 proteins around the CDR3, the complete variable domain is KAGVTQTPRYLIKTRGQQVTLSCSPISGHRSVSWYQQTPGQGLQFLFEYFSETQRNKGNFPGRFSGRQFSNSRSEMNVSTLELGDSALYLCASSLEESKQLFFGSGTQLSVL.